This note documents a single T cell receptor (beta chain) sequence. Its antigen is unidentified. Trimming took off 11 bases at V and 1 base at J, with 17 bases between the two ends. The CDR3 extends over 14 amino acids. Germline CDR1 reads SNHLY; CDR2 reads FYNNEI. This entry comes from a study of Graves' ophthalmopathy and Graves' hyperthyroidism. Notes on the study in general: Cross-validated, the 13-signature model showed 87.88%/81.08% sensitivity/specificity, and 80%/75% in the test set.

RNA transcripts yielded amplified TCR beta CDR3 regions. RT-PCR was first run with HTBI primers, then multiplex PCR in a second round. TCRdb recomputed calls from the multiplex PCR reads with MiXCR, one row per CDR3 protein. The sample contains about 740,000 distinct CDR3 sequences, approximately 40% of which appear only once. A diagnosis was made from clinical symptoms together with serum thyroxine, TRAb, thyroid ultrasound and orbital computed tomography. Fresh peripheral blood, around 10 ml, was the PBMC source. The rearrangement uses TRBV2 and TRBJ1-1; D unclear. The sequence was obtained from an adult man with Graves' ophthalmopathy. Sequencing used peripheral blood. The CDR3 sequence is CAWSVLQKNTEAFF. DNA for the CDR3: TGTGCCTGGAGTGTACTACAGAAGAACACTGAAGCTTTCTTT.